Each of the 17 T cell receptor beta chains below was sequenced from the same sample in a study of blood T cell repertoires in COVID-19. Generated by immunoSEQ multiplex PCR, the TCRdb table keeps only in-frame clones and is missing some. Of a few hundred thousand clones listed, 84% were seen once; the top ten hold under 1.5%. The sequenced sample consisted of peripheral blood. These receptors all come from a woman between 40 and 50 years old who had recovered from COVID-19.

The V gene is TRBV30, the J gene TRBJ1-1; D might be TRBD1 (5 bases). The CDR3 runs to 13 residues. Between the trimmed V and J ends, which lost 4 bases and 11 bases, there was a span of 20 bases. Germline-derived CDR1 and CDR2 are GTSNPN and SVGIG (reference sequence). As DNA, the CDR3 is TGTGCCTGGATGAGGGCCGGGGGAGATTCGGCTTTCTTT. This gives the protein CAWMRAGGDSAFF.

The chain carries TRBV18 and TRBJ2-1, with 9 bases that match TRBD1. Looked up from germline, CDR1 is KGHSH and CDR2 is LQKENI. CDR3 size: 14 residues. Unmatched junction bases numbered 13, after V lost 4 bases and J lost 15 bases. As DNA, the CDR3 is TGTGCCAGCTCACAAGGAACCGGGACAGGGAGAATGTTCTTC. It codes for CASSQGTGTGRMFF.

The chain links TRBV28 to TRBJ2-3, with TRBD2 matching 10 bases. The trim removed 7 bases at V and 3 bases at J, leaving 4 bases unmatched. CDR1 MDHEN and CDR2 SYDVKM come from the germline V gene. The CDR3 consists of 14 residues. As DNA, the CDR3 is TGTGCCAGCAAAGTAGCGGGGGGTACAGATACGCAGTATTTT. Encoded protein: CASKVAGGTDTQYF.

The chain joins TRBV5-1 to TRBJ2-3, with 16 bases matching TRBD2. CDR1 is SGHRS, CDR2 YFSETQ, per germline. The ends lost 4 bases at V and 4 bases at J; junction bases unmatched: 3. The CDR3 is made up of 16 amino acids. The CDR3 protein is CASSTGTSGGADTQYF. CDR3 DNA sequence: TGCGCCAGCAGCACCGGGACTAGCGGGGGGGCAGATACGCAGTATTTT.

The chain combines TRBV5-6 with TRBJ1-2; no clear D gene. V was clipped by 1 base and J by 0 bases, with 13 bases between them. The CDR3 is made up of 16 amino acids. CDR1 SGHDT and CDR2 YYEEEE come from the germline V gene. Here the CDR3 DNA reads TGTGCCAGCAGCTTGCCAGGATCCACCTCTAACTATGGCTACACCTTC. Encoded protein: CASSLPGSTSNYGYTF. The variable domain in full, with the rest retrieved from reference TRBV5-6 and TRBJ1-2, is DAGVTQSPTHLIKTRGQQVTLRCSPKSGHDTVSWYQQALGQGPQFIFQYYEEEERQRGNFPDRFSGHQFPNYSSELNVNALLLGDSALYLCASSLPGSTSNYGYTFGSGTRLTVV.

The CDR3: CASSSGQLTVGTEAFF. In DNA form, the CDR3 reads TGTGCCAGCAGTTCGGGACAGCTAACAGTCGGCACTGAAGCTTTCTTT. V gene TRBV28 combines with J gene TRBJ1-1; 7 bases match TRBD1. Germline V gene data show CDR1 as MDHEN and CDR2 as SYDVKM. V gave up 4 bases and J gave up 4 bases; unmatched junction bases: 12. The CDR3 runs to 16 residues.

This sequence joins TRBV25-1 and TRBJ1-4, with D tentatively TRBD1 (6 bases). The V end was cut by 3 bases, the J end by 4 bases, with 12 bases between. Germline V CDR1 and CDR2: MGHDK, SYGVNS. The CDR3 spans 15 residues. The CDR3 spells CASSDATGINEKLFF. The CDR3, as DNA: TGTGCCAGCAGTGATGCTACAGGGATTAATGAAAAACTGTTTTTT.

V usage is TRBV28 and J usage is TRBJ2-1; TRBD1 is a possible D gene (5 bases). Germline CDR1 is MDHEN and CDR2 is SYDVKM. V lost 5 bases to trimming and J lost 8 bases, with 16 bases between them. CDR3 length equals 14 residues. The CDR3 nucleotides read TGTGCCAGCAGTCCCTCCACAGGATTGCATGAGCAGTTCTTC. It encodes CASSPSTGLHEQFF.

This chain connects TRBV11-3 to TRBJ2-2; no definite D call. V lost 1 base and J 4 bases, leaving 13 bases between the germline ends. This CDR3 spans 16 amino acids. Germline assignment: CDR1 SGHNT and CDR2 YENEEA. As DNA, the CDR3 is TGTGCCAGCAGCTTAGCATTAGCTTTCGGCACCGGGGAGCTGTTTTTT. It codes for CASSLALAFGTGELFF.

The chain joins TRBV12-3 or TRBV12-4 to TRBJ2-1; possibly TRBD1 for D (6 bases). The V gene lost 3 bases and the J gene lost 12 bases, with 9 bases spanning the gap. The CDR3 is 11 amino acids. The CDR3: CASSLEQGQFF. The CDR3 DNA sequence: TGTGCCAGCAGTTTGGAACAGGGGCAGTTCTTC.

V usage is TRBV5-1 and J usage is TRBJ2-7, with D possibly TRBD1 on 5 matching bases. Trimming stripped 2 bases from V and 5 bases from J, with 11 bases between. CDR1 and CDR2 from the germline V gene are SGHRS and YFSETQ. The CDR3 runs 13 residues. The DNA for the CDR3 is TGCGCCAGCAGCTTCAGACAGAACGACGAGCAGTACTTC. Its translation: CASSFRQNDEQYF.

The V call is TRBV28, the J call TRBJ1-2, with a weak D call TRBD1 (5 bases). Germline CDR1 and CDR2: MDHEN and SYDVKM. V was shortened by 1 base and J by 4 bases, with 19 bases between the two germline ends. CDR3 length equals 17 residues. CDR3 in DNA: TGTGCCAGCAGTTTATTGGTCGGCGGGGGTGGCAGCTATGGCTACACCTTC. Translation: CASSLLVGGGGSYGYTF.

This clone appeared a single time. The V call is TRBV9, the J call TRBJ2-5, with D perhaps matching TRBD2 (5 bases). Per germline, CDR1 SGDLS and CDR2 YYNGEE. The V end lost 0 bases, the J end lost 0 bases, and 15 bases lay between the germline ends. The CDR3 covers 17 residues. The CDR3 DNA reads TGTGCCAGCAGCGTAGCGTCCTCTAGCACGTACCAAGAGACCCAGTACTTC. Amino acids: CASSVASSSTYQETQYF.

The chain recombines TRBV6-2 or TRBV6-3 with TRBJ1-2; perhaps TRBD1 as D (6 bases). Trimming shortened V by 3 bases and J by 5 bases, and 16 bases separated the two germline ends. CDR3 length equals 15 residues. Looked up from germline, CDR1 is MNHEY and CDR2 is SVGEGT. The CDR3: CASSYRKRTDYGYTF. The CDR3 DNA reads TGTGCCAGCAGTTATAGAAAGAGGACAGATTATGGCTACACCTTC.

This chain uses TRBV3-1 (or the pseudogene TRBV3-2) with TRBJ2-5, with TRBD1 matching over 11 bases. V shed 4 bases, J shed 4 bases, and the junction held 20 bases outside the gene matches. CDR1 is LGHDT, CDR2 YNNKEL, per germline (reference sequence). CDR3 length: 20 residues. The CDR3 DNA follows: TGTGCCAGCAGCCGTCGGACAGGGGGCATCAGCGGGGGAAGTAGAGAGACCCAGTACTTC. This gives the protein CASSRRTGGISGGSRETQYF.

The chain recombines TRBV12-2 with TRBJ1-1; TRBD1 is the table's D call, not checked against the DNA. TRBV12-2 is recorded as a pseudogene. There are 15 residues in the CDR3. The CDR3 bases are TGTGCAAGTCGCTTAGGCAATAGACAGGGCACTGAAGCTTTCTTT. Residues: CASRLGNRQGTEAFF.

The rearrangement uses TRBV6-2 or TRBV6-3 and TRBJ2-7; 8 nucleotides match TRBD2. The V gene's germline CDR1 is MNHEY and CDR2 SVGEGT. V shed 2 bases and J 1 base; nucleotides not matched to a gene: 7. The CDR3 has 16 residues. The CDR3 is CASSYQRLAPSYEQYF. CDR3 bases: TGTGCCAGCAGTTACCAACGACTAGCGCCTTCCTACGAGCAGTACTTC.